This TCR beta chain is drawn from a study of cytomegalovirus exposure and HLA in healthy donors (dated by TCRdb to about 2017). At the level of the whole study: An earlier analysis of about 530 of the donors reported about 300 Gb of sequence data and 117 million unique TCR beta sequences obtained from 150 million to 200 million T cells. An early release that covered approximately 600 HLA-typed donors contained approximately 300 gigabases of sequencing data and tens of millions of unique TCR sequences. Of the 300 to 450 genotyped donors, approximately 83% fell in the genetic ancestry cluster associated with self-reported Caucasian donors. The aim of the study was to test whether cataloging public T cell receptors could identify signatures of past pathogen exposure. The study profiled the T cell repertoires of around 700 subjects by immunosequencing and related them to cytomegalovirus serostatus. A separate validation cohort of over 95 different subjects was used in addition to the approximately 640-subject first cohort. To predict cytomegalovirus infection status, the study combined high-throughput TCR immunosequencing, statistical association of individual TCRs with disease status, and machine learning. A later analysis re-examined previously published TCR beta repertoires from 610 or so donors and added high-resolution HLA genotyping to investigate patterns of TCR occurrence. The later analysis used no new phenotypic data to find candidate immune exposures, relying instead on TCR beta sequences and their occurrence across donors. An earlier analysis of some 600 of the donors applied high-throughput TCR beta sequencing to assess whether each TCR beta V gene segment acted as functional or pseudogenic. Donor age, sex, ethnicity and CMV serostatus were compiled alongside the repertoire data. A later genetic analysis took genome-wide SNP genotypes for about three fifths of the 666 donors and used that subset as a discovery cohort. Every discovery cohort repertoire had been produced on one sequencing platform. HLA typing included class I and class II loci at four-digit resolution. The number of donors typed differed by locus, with roughly 629-640 for A, B, C, DRB1 and DQB1, approximately 500 for DQA1, 600 to 610 for DPA1, and around 460 for DPB1. A few DR-DQ haplotypes were treated as single units for association and clustering because of strong linkage in the cohort. On average, 235,054 unique TCR beta nucleotide sequences were sequenced per donor among some 430 genotyped donors of the cohort, with roughly 18% of those sequences being non-productive. Results the study describes overall, beyond this receptor: When HLA alleles, especially DR and DQ, strongly co-occurred, TCR associations were difficult to assign to individual alleles. Linkage disequilibrium might explain the correlated functional status among segregating V segments, but an unknown experimental factor could not be ruled out. Across donors, most TCR sequences were observed very rarely, whereas some public TCRs were present in many individuals. In a later analysis, HLA-associated TCR beta chains showed more clonal expansion and lower generation probabilities than non-associated chains that were equally common. The 87-base-pair reads could not distinguish some IMGT-functional V segments, including TRBV6-2 and TRBV6-3, so those segments were excluded. Because counts were too low, seventeen rarely observed V segments, including chromosome 9 orphons, were excluded from the earlier analysis of some 540 of the donors. Because some donors lacked HLA typing at each locus, the association tests relied only on the typed subset. Compared with the roughly 720-donor mean, donors in an Asian-associated ancestry cluster had fewer N-insertions in productive TCRs, according to a later genetic analysis. A further reported finding was that TCR beta sequences accurately predicted the HLA-A and HLA-B alleles for most subjects in the first cohort. A cluster of highly shared sequence variants was judged likely to represent a technical artifact of the sequencing pipeline. In a later analysis, most CMV-associated TCR beta chains were found to appear HLA-restricted, with HLA associations seemingly driven largely by CMV exposure. Only TCR beta chains were sequenced in this cohort, and the absence of alpha or paired-chain data limited detectable features. In a later analysis, several top co-occurrence clusters were reported to appear linked to parvovirus B19, influenza, CMV and Epstein-Barr virus. According to the authors, the approach could potentially be generalized to other disease states and immunological phenotypes. In an earlier analysis of some 500 of the donors, most TCR beta V segments were observed in productive rearrangements about 87% or about 30% of the time, broadly matching IMGT annotations. In a later analysis, about 17,000 TCR beta sequences were associated with specific HLA alleles at a false discovery rate of 0.05. The study listed 150 to 200 TCR beta chains as associated with cytomegalovirus. Presence/absence analyses assumed roughly uniform sequencing depth across donors, an assumption that may not hold. An association between a missense DCLRE1C variant and V-gene and J-gene trimming of TCR beta chains was found in a later genetic analysis and replicated in an independent cohort. In a later analysis, TCR association rates were found to vary across HLA loci, with the most associated TCRs seen for DRB1 alleles and the fewest for HLA-C alleles. In both the original and validation cohorts, the classifier was reported to diagnose cytomegalovirus status with high specificity and sensitivity. In vitro tests confirmed that a few of the cytomegalovirus-associated TCR beta chains recognize cytomegalovirus antigens. CMV serostatus was the only immune exposure information available for the cohort.

Only one count was recorded for this clone. Its antigen target is currently unknown. Base quality data are lacking; no much larger clone is found one base away. In total, more than 500 healthy bone marrow donors made up the cohort. Cohort members were all nominally healthy when sampled, although unrecorded immune exposures were likely present. The donor was CMV seropositive and belonged to the group of more than 250 seropositive cohort members. A peripheral blood sample was collected from each donor, and TCR beta sequencing was performed on peripheral blood mononuclear cells. Genomic DNA extraction from the blood cell samples was performed with the Qiagen DNeasy Blood Extraction Kit. Reading the germline V gene gives CDR1 SGHDN and CDR2 FVKESK. At the junction V is shortened by 4 bases and J by 2 bases, with 11 bases in between. The CDR3 contains 14 residues, cysteine and phenylalanine counted. The only DNA kept is the CDR3, 42 bases in frame from the first base.

Library preparation was by the immunoSEQ multiplex PCR assay. For the multiplex PCR, a mixture combining 60 forward primers for TCR Vbeta segments and 13 reverse primers for TCR Jbeta segments was used. The CDR3 region of rearranged TCR beta genes was amplified from genomic DNA with a multiplex PCR assay. The amplified TCR beta libraries were sequenced on the Illumina HiSeq System as 87-base-pair reads. In the authors' own workflow: A later analysis tallied approximately 87 million unique TCR beta chains across the 700 or so repertoires, and some 12 million of those chains were shared by two or more donors. Raw reads were error-corrected and collapsed into unique sequences by a nearest-neighbor algorithm in which closely related sequences were merged to remove PCR and sequencing errors. CDR3 sequences were aligned to IMGT reference sequences to assign V, D and J gene segments. For a sequence to be retained, a match of at least six nucleotides was required to both a V gene segment and a J gene segment. Rearrangements were called productive when the CDR3 lacked stop codons and stayed in frame with V and J; all others were non-productive. Following IMGT convention, CDR3 was defined as the stretch from the second conserved V-encoded cysteine to the conserved J-encoded phenylalanine. Sequences without an unambiguous match to a single V gene segment were excluded from the earlier analysis of about 600 of the donors. In an earlier analysis of 587 of the donors, a V segment was called functional when productive rearrangements were above 56.7%, and segregating when the standard deviation between donors exceeded 5%. To diagnose cytomegalovirus status from the catalog of TCR beta chain sequences, a statistical classification framework was built. A later analysis assigned V and J genes by comparing TCR nucleotide sequences with IMGT/GENE-DB human TR gene sequences. The TCRdist pipeline was used in a later analysis to assign CDR3 sequences and most-parsimonious VDJ recombination scenarios. In a later analysis, each TCR beta chain was defined by its CDR3 amino acid sequence together with its V-gene family, and reads without a unique V-gene family were excluded. To address suspected cross-contamination and a sequencing artifact, a later analysis removed some 620 highly shared, low-generation-probability nucleotide sequences. In a later analysis, a clonal expansion index was calculated for each public chain from normalized within-repertoire ranks of inferred template counts. In a later analysis, generation probabilities were computed with a VDJ recombination model fitted to out-of-frame rearrangements, and the resulting probabilities were checked against IGoR. In a later analysis, hypergeometric tests were used to score TCR-TCR, TCR-HLA and TCR-CMV co-occurrence, with a repertoire-size bias correction applied to TCR pairs. In a later analysis, false discovery rates were estimated by permuting HLA or CMV assignments 20 times. In a later analysis, co-occurring TCRs were grouped with DBSCAN, and TCRdist sequence similarity was added when clustering was performed within HLA-allele-positive subsets. For co-occurrence clustering, repertoires with fewer than 30,000 or more than 120,000 public chains were excluded, along with 4 to 6 repertoires with anomalous nucleotide sharing. What TCRdb holds here is the immuneACCESS table cut down to in-frame rearrangements. Part of the clones is not present; checked against another copy, under half of the missing clones reflect an unresolved V gene, and the others are unexplained. That table supplies the V and J calls and clone size; D and trimming were determined from the DNA. Counted in this sample were tens of thousands of clones; approximately 74% of them appeared once. Of the sample, about 24% falls within the top ten clones.

In this chain, TRBV14 is recombined with TRBJ1-1; the D gene assignment is ambiguous. The TCR sequence derives from a woman aged 25 to 45 in good health and CMV-seropositive. Sequenced input: PBMCs. The CDR3 protein sequence reads: CASSLLDYNTEAFF. The DNA sequence is given as TGTGCCAGCAGCCTACTGGACTACAACACTGAAGCTTTCTTT.